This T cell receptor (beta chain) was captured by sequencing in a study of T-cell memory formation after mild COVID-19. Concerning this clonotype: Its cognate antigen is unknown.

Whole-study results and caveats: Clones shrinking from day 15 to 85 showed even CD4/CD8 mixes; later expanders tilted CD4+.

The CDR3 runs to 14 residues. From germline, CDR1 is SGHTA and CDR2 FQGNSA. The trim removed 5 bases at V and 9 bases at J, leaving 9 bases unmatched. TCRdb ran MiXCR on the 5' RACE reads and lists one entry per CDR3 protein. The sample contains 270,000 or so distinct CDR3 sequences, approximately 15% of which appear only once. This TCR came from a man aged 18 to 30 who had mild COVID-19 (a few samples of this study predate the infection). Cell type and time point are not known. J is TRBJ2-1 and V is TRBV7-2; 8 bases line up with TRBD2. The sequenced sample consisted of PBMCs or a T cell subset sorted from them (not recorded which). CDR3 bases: TGTGCCAGCAGCCCGCCCGGGGGGGCGACTGAGCAGTTCTTC. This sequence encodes CASSPPGGATEQFF.